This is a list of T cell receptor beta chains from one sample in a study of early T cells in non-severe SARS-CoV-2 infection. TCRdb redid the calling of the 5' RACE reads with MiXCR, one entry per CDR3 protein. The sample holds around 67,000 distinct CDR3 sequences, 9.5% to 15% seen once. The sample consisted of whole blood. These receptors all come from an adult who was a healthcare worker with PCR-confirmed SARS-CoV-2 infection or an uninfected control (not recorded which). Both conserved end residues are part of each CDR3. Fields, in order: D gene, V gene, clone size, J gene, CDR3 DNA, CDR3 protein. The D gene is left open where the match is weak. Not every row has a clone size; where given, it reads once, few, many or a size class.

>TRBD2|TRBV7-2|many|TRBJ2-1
TGTGCCAGCAGCACACTAGCGTTCTCCTACAATGAGCAGTTCTTC
CASSTLAFSYNEQFF
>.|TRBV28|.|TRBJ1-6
TGTGCCAGCAGTTTATGGCCTGAGAATAATTCACCCCTCCACTTT
CASSLWPENNSPLHF
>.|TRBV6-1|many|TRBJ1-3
TGTGCCAGCAGTGACCCCCGGCAAGGGCAAGGAAACACCATATATTTT
CASSDPRQGQGNTIYF
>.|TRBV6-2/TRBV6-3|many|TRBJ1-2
TGTGCCAGCAGTTACTCCGGGCCGCATGGCTACACCTTC
CASSYSGPHGYTF
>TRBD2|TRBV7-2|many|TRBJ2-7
TGTGCCAGCAGGCTTAGCGGGGGGACCTACGAGCAGTACTTC
CASRLSGGTYEQYF
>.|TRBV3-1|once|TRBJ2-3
TGTGCCAGCAGCCAAGATTATGGGCGGAGCACAGATACGCAGTATTTT
CASSQDYGRSTDTQYF
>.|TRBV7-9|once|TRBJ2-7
TGTGCCAGCAGCTCCTCCCGCCCAGAGGGGTCCTACGAGCAGTACTTC
CASSSSRPEGSYEQYF
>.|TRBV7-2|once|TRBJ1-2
TGTGCCAGCAGCTTAGCGACCGGGAACTATGGCTACACCTTC
CASSLATGNYGYTF
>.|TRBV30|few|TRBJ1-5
TGTGCCTGGAGTGTAAATAAGGCAGGGAGTCAGCCCCAGCATTTT
CAWSVNKAGSQPQHF
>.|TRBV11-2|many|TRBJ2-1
TGTGCCAGCAGCACAGGGAAGGCTCGGAAGACCAGCTCCTACAATGAGCAGTTCTTC
CASSTGKARKTSSYNEQFF
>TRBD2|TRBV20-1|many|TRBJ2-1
TGCAGTGCCGGGACTAGCGGGGACTACAATGAGCAGTTCTTC
CSAGTSGDYNEQFF
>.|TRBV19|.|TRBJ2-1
TGTGCCAGTAGTGCCGGACAGTACAATGAGCAGTTCTTC
CASSAGQYNEQFF
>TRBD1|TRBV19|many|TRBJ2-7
TGTGCCAGTAGTATATACGCAGGGGGCCACATCGAGCAGTACTTC
CASSIYAGGHIEQYF
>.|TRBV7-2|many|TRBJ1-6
TGTGCCAGCAGCTTAGGCCAGTGGAATTCACCCCTCCACTTT
CASSLGQWNSPLHF
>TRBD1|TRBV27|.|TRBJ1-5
TGTGCCAGCAGCGGACAGGTAAATCAGCCCCAGCATTTT
CASSGQVNQPQHF
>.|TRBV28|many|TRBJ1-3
TGTGCCAGCAGTCTGCCGGGCTTTTCTGGAAACACCATATATTTT
CASSLPGFSGNTIYF
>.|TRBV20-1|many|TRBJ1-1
TGCAGTGCTAGAGTCGCAGCGACGACTGAAGCTTTCTTT
CSARVAATTEAFF
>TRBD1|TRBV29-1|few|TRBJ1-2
TGCAGCGTCACCAGGGACAGCTACTATGGCTACACCTTC
CSVTRDSYYGYTF
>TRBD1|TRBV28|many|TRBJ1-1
TGTGCCAGCAGTTTATCAGGGGGCGACACTGAAGCTTTCTTT
CASSLSGGDTEAFF
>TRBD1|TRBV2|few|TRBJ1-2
TGTGCCAGCAGTGATGTGACAGGGGGCTATGGCTACACCTTC
CASSDVTGGYGYTF
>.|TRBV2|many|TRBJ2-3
TGTGCCAGCAGTGACTTGGCGGACCTAAACACAGATACGCAGTATTTT
CASSDLADLNTDTQYF
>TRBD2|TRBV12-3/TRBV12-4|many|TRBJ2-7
TGTGCCAGCAGTTCCACGACTAGCGGGGACGCCTACGAGCAGTACTTC
CASSSTTSGDAYEQYF
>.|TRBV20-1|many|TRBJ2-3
TGCAGTGCTAGGGGGGGTGCGGATACGCAGTATTTT
CSARGGADTQYF
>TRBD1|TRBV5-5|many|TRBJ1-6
TGTGCCAGCAGCTCTCACGGGACAGGGAAAAATTCACCCCTCCACTTT
CASSSHGTGKNSPLHF
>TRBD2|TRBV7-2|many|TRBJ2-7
TGTGCCAGCAGCTTCCGGGGGGTAGCATACGAGCAGTACTTC
CASSFRGVAYEQYF
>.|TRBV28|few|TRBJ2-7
TGTGCCAGCTCACACCCGACAGTTCCCTACGAGCAGTACTTC
CASSHPTVPYEQYF